The 20 T cell receptor beta chains reported below all come from one sample, sequenced in a study of blood T cell repertoires in COVID-19. The method was immunoSEQ multiplex PCR; TCRdb's version includes in-frame clones alone and lacks a portion of them. This sample has some 200,000 clones; 75% to 90% occur once, and the top ten carry more than 3%. The sequenced material came from PBMCs or T cells enriched from blood (not recorded which). The receptors here all came from a woman in her late teens or twenties in a cohort exposed to, infected with or recovered from COVID-19 (not recorded which).

The gene calls are TRBV7-3 and TRBJ2-3, with 13 bases that match TRBD2. This CDR3 comprises 17 residues. The germline V gene encodes CDR1 SGHTA and CDR2 FQGTGA. V dropped 2 bases and J dropped 2; count of bases not matched to a gene: 4. The DNA for the CDR3 is TGTGCCAGCAGCTTAGCGGGACTAGCGGGAATCACAGATACGCAGTATTTT. It is translated as CASSLAGLAGITDTQYF.

The genes are TRBV6-1 and TRBJ1-4; possibly TRBD1 for D (6 bases). V was shortened by 3 bases and J by 4 bases, with 9 bases between the two germline ends. The CDR3 loop spans 14 amino acids. CDR1 is MNHNS, CDR2 SASEGT, per germline. The CDR3 here is CASSDRGNNEKLFF. In DNA, the CDR3 is TGTGCCAGCAGTGACAGGGGCAATAATGAAAAACTGTTTTTT.

This chain connects TRBV19 to TRBJ2-2; 9 nucleotides match TRBD1. CDR3 length: 14 amino acids. The germline CDR1 and CDR2 sequences are LNHDA and SQIVND (reference sequence). Trimming took 10 bases from V and 1 from J; bases not matched to a gene: 4. Here the CDR3 DNA reads TGTGCCATCCGGACAGGGGAGAACACCGGGGAGCTGTTTTTT. Its translation: CAIRTGENTGELFF.

The rearrangement joins TRBV19 to TRBJ1-1; TRBD1 matches at 8 bases. This CDR3 has 15 amino acids. J lost 2 bases, V lost 4 bases, and 6 bases had no gene match. Germline assignment: CDR1 LNHDA and CDR2 SQIVND (reference sequence). CDR3 DNA sequence: TGTGCCAGTAGTAATGAGGGACAGGCCAACACTGAAGCTTTCTTT. Translated: CASSNEGQANTEAFF. The variable domain in full, completed from reference TRBV19 and TRBJ1-1, reads DGGITQSPKYLFRKEGQNVTLSCEQNLNHDAMYWYRQDPGQGLRLIYYSQIVNDFQKGDIAEGYSVSREKKESFPLTVTSAQKNPTAFYLCASSNEGQANTEAFFGQGTRLTVV.

V usage is TRBV6-5 and J usage is TRBJ2-1; 13 bases are shared with TRBD2. The junction had 3 bases not matched to a gene; V was cut back by 6 bases and J by 4 bases. The CDR3 runs 15 residues. CDR1 MNHEY and CDR2 SVGAGI come from the germline V gene. CDR3 coding DNA: TGTGCCAGCAGGGAGGGACTAGCGGGGTACAATGAGCAGTTCTTC. Protein: CASREGLAGYNEQFF.

V is TRBV6-4 and J is TRBJ1-1, with TRBD1 as a possible D gene (6 bases). Per the germline V gene, CDR1 is MRHNA and CDR2 is SNTAGT. The germline V and J ends were trimmed by 4 bases and 4 bases, with 10 bases remaining between them. This CDR3 comprises 13 residues. The CDR3 DNA follows: TGTGCCAGCAGTGTGGTCAGGGGCACTGAAGCTTTCTTT. Translating gives CASSVVRGTEAFF.

The chain employs TRBV29-1 and TRBJ2-2; 7 nucleotides match TRBD2. The CDR3 spans 13 residues. Germline loops: CDR1 SQVTM, CDR2 ANQGSEA. After removal of 6 bases from V and 6 bases from J, the junction contained 7 bases not matched to a gene. CDR3 in amino acids: CSVGRTAAGELFF. CDR3 bases: TGCAGCGTCGGGAGGACGGCCGCCGGGGAGCTGTTTTTT.

V is TRBV2 and J is TRBJ2-7; a weak D match, TRBD2 (6 bases). CDR1 is SNHLY, CDR2 FYNNEI, per germline. CDR3 size: 12 residues. V lost 7 bases and J lost 4, with 11 bases in between. The CDR3 DNA sequence: TGTGCCAGCATCGGGGGAGGTTACGAGCAGTACTTC. Amino acid sequence: CASIGGGYEQYF.

This clone was recorded once. The V call is TRBV24-1, the J call TRBJ2-1; the match to TRBD2 covers 13 bases. Germline V gene sequence: CDR1 KGHDR, CDR2 SFDVKD. Trimming at V came to 3 bases and at J to 10 bases, leaving 5 bases not matched to a gene. There are 15 residues in the CDR3. The CDR3 spells CATSDPGLAGSEQFF. CDR3 DNA: TGTGCCACCAGTGATCCGGGACTAGCGGGAAGCGAGCAGTTCTTC.

The chain is built from TRBV29-1 and TRBJ2-3; D gene unclear. The CDR3 has 16 amino acids. CDR1 is SQVTM, CDR2 ANQGSEA, per germline. Trimming stripped 2 bases from V and 5 bases from J, with 20 bases between. DNA of the CDR3: TGCAGCGTTGAACCTCACGCTAGTATCGCGCTAGATACGCAGTATTTT. Translated: CSVEPHASIALDTQYF.

The V gene is TRBV28, the J gene TRBJ2-7, with unresolved D. The CDR3 extends over 13 amino acids. Deletions cut 2 bases from V and 5 bases from J, with 10 bases between. Germline V gene data show CDR1 as MDHEN and CDR2 as SYDVKM. Here the CDR3 reads CASSLPGVHEQYF. The CDR3 region has the DNA TGTGCCAGCAGTTTACCTGGAGTCCACGAGCAGTACTTC. The whole variable domain, remainder taken from reference TRBV28 and TRBJ2-7, is DVKVTQSSRYLVKRTGEKVFLECVQDMDHENMFWYRQDPGLGLRLIYFSYDVKMKEKGDIPEGYSVSREKKERFSLILESASTNQTSMYLCASSLPGVHEQYFGPGTRLTVT.

The rearrangement joins TRBV6-5 to TRBJ2-7, with TRBD2 as a possible D gene (6 bases). Trimming pared 4 bases from V and 0 bases from J, leaving 13 bases between. The CDR3 covers 15 residues. Germline V CDR1 and CDR2: MNHEY, SVGAGI. The CDR3 bases are TGTGCCAGCAGTTTGGGACTCCGCCCCTCCTACGAGCAGTACTTC. Its protein product is CASSLGLRPSYEQYF.

This clone was counted once. This rearrangement joins TRBV11-3 to TRBJ2-3; a possible D gene is TRBD2 (6 bases). The CDR3 totals 16 residues. The germline V gene encodes CDR1 SGHNT and CDR2 YENEEA. V was shortened by 1 base and J by 0 bases, with 11 bases between the two germline ends. CDR3 region: CASSLGRERSTDTQYF. The CDR3 DNA is TGTGCCAGCAGCTTAGGTCGGGAGCGGAGCACAGATACGCAGTATTTT.

The chain is built from TRBV5-1 and TRBJ2-1; 10 bases agree with TRBD1. CDR1 and CDR2 from the germline V gene are SGHRS and YFSETQ. CDR3 length: 15 amino acids. Trimming at V came to 2 bases and at J to 7 bases, leaving 6 bases not matched to a gene. For the CDR3, the DNA is TGCGCCAGCAGCTTATCCGGGACAGGGGATAATGAGCAGTTCTTC. Translation gives CASSLSGTGDNEQFF.

The CDR3, as DNA: TGTGCCAGCAGCCCCAGCTCTGGAAACACCATATATTTT. Its protein is CASSPSSGNTIYF. The chain recombines TRBV25-1 with TRBJ1-3; no clear D. This CDR3 spans 13 amino acids. Trimming left V 6 bases short and J 0 bases short, with 6 bases between. From germline, CDR1 is MGHDK and CDR2 SYGVNS.

The chain is built from TRBV5-4 and TRBJ2-5; TRBD2 is a possible D gene (6 bases). The CDR3 spans 15 residues. The germline V gene has CDR1 SGHNT and CDR2 YYREEE (reference sequence). The ends were cut back, 3 bases at V and 3 bases at J, with 15 bases in the middle. The CDR3 DNA sequence: TGTGCCAGCAGCTACCTGGAGGGCAACGAAGAGACCCAGTACTTC. Amino acids: CASSYLEGNEETQYF.

The V call is TRBV11-3, the J call TRBJ1-1; TRBD1 matches 7 bases. The V gene end was trimmed by 6 bases and the J gene end by 1 base; junction bases not matched to a gene: 8. The CDR3 extends over 15 amino acids. From germline, CDR1 is SGHNT and CDR2 YENEEA. The CDR3 loop is CASRHMGQPNTEAFF. The CDR3 bases are TGTGCCAGCAGACATATGGGACAGCCGAACACTGAAGCTTTCTTT.

The chain recombines TRBV6-1 with TRBJ2-1; TRBD1 is a possible D gene (5 bases). V was shortened by 2 bases and J by 14 bases, with 16 bases between the two germline ends. The germline CDR1 and CDR2 sequences are MNHNS and SASEGT. The CDR3 consists of 13 residues. The CDR3 sequence: CASSERARGDKFF. The CDR3 DNA sequence: TGTGCCAGCAGTGAACGGGCTAGGGGCGATAAGTTCTTC.

The rearrangement uses TRBV6-5 and TRBJ2-5; 7 nucleotides agree with TRBD2. V was pared by 5 bases and J by 2 bases, with 8 bases of the junction left unmatched. This CDR3 contains 15 residues. CDR1 MNHEY and CDR2 SVGAGI come from the germline V gene. CDR3 DNA: TGTGCCAGCAGTCCATCTAGCGGAGATCAAGAGACCCAGTACTTC. Protein sequence: CASSPSSGDQETQYF.

This clone was found a few times. The chain recombines TRBV11-3 with TRBJ2-2; tentative D call: TRBD2 (5 bases). CDR3 length equals 15 residues. CDR1 and CDR2 (germline): SGHNT, YENEEA. Trimming took off 2 bases at V and 0 bases at J, with 7 bases between the two ends. The CDR3 coding sequence is TGTGCCAGCAGCTTAACTAGGACGAACACCGGGGAGCTGTTTTTT. It specifies CASSLTRTNTGELFF.